The sequence of this T cell receptor beta chain was determined in a study of blood T cells in healthy people across ages. CDR3 length equals 14 residues. Germline CDR1 and CDR2: MNHEY and SMNVEV (reference sequence). The germline V and J ends were trimmed by 5 bases and 5 bases, with 10 bases remaining between them. With a J-beta primer mix and a sample-barcoded 5' primer, a second PCR ran roughly 7 to 11 cycles. Each CDR3 protein gets one entry after TCRdb re-called the 5' RACE reads with MiXCR. The table has fewer than 750,000 distinct CDR3 sequences, 52% seen once. The sequencing input was blood. The rearrangement links TRBV27 to TRBJ1-6, with D possibly being TRBD1 (6 bases). The sequence was collected from a woman of 80 years or more in good health. The CDR3 protein is CASSPGTNNSPLHF. DNA for the CDR3: TGTGCCAGCAGTCCCGGGACAAATAATTCACCCCTCCACTTT.